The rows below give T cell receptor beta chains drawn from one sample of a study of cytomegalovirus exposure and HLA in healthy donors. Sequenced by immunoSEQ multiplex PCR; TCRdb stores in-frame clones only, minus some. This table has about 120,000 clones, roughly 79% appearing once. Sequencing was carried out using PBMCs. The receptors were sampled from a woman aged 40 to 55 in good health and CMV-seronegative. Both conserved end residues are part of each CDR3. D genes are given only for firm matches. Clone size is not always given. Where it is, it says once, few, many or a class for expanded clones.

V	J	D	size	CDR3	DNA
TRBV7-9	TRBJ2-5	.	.	CASSQDLVEETQYF	TGTGCCAGCAGCCAAGACTTGGTGGAGGAGACCCAGTACTTC
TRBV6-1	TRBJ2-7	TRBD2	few	CASSRGGEQYF	TGTGCCAGCAGCCGGGGGGGGGAGCAGTACTTC
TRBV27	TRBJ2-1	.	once	CASSLGGAGWRSNEQFF	TGTGCCAGCAGTTTAGGCGGCGCGGGTTGGCGATCTAATGAGCAGTTCTTC
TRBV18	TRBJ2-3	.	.	CASSPPIPAGDTQYF	TGTGCCAGCTCACCACCCATCCCGGCGGGGGATACGCAGTATTTT
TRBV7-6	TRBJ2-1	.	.	CASSPTGDEGAWGEQFF	TGTGCCAGCAGCCCCACGGGCGACGAGGGAGCCTGGGGTGAGCAGTTCTTC
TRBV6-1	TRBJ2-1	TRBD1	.	CASSGLQGNEQFF	TGTGCCAGCAGCGGATTACAGGGGAATGAGCAGTTCTTC
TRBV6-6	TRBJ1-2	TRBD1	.	CASSYDRGVVLVGYTF	TGTGCCAGCAGTTACGACAGGGGGGTTGTTTTGGTTGGCTACACCTTC
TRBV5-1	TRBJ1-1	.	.	CASSFRSDRFEDEAFF	TGCGCCAGCAGTTTCCGATCAGACAGGTTTGAGGATGAAGCTTTCTTT
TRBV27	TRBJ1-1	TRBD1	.	CASSLSMDRVRTEAFF	TGTGCCAGCAGTTTATCGATGGACAGGGTGAGGACTGAAGCTTTCTTT
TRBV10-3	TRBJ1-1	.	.	CAIRDTGNTEAFF	TGTGCCATCAGGGATACAGGGAACACTGAAGCTTTCTTT
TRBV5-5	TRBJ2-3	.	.	CASSYRDTDTQYF	TGTGCCAGCAGCTACAGGGACACAGATACGCAGTATTTT
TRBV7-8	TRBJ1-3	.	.	CASSLVVRAGNTIYF	TGTGCCAGCAGCTTAGTCGTGAGGGCTGGAAACACCATATATTTT
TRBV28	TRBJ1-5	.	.	CASSPRDSQHF	TGTGCCAGCAGCCCCCGGGATTCCCAGCATTTT
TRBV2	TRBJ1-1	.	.	CASLGRGTEAFF	TGTGCCTCCTTGGGCAGGGGCACTGAAGCTTTCTTT
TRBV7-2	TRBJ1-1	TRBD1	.	CASSTTGTGKRRSPEAFF	TGTGCCAGCAGTACAACCGGGACAGGGAAGAGGAGGTCCCCTGAAGCTTTCTTT
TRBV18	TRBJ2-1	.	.	CASSISGSGSEQFF	TGTGCCAGCTCAATATCAGGCTCGGGGAGTGAGCAGTTCTTC
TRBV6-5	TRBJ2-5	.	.	CASSYWGGGETQYF	TGTGCCAGCAGTTACTGGGGGGGCGGGGAGACCCAGTACTTC